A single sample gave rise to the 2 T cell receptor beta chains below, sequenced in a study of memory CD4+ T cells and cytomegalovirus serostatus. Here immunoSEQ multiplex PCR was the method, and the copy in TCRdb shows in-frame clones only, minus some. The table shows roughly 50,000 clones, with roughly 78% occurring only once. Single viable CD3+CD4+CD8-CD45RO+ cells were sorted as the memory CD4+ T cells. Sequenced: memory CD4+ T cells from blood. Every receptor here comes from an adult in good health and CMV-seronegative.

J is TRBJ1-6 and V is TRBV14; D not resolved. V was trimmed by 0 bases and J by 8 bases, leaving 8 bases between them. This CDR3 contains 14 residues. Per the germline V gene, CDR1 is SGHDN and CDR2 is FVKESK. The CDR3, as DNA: TGTGCCAGCAGCCAAGATATCTCGCATTCACCCCTCCACTTT. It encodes CASSQDISHSPLHF.

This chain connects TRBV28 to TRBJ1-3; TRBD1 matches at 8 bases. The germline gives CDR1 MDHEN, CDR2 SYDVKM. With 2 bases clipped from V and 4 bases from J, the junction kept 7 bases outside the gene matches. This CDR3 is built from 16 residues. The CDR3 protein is CASSLPGQGGGNTIYF. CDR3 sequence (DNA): TGTGCCAGCAGTTTACCCGGACAGGGAGGAGGAAACACCATATATTTT.